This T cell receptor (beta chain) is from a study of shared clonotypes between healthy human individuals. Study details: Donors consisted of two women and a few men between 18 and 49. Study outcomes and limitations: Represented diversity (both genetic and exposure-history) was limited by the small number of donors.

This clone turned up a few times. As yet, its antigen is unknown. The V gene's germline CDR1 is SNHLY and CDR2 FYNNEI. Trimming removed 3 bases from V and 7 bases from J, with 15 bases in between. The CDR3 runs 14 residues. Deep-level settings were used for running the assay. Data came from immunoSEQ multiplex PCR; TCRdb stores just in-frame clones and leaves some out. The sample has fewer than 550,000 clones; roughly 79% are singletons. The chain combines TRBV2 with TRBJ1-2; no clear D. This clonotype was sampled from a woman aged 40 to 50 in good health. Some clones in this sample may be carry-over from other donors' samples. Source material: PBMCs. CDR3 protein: CASSDFDAGGGYTF. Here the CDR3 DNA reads TGTGCCAGCAGTGATTTTGACGCGGGTGGTGGCTACACCTTC.